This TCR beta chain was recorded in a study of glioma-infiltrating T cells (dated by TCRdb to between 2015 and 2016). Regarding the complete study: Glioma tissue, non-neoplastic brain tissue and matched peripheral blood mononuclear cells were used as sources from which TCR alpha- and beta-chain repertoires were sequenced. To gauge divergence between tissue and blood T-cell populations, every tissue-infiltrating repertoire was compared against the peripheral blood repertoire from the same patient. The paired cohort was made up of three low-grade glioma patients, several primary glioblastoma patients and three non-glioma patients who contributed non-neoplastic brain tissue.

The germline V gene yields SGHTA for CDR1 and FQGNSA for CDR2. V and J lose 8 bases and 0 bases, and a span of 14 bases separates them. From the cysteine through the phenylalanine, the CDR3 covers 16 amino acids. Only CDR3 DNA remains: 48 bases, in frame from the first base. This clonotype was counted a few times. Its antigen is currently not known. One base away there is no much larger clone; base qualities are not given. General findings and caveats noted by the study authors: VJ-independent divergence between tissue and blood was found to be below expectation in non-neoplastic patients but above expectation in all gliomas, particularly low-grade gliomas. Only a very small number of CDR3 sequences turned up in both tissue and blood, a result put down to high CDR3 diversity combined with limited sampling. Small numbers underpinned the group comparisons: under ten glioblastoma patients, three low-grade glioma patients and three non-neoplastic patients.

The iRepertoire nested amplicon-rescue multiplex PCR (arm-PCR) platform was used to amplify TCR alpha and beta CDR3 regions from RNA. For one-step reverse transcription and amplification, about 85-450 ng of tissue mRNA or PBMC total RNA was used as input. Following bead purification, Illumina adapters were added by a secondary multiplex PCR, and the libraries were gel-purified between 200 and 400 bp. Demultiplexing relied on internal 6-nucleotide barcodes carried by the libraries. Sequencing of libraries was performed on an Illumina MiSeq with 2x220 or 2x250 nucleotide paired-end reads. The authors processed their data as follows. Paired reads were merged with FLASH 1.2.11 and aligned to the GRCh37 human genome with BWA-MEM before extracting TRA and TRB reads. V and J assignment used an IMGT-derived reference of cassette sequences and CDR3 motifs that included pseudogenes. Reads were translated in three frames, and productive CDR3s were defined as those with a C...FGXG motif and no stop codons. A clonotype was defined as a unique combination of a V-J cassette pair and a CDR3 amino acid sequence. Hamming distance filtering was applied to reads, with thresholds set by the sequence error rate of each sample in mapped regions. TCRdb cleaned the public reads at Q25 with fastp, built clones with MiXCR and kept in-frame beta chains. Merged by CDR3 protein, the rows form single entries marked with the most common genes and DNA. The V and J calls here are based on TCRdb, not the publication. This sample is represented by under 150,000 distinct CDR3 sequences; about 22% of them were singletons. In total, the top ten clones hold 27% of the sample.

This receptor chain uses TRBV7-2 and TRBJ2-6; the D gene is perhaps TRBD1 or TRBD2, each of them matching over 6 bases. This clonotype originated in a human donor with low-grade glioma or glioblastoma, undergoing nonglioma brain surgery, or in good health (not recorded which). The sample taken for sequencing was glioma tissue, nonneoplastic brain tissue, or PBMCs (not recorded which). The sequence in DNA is TGTGCCAGCGGGGGGACATACTTCTCTGGGGCCAACGTCCTGACTTTC. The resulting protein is CASGGTYFSGANVLTF.